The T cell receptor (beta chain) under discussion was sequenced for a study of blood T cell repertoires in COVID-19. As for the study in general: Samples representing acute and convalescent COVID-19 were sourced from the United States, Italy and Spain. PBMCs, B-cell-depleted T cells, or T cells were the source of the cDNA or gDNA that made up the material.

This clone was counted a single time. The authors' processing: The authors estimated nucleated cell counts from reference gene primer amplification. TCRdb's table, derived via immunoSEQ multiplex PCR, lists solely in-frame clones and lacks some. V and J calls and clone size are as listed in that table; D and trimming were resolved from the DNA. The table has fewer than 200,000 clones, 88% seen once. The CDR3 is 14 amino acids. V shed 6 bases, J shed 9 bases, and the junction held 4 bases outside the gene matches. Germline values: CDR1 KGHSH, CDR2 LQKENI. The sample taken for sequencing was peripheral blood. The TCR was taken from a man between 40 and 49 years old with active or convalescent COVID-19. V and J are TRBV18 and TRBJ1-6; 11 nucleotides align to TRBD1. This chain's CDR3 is CASSPDRGRSPLHF. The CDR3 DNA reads TGTGCCAGCTCCCCGGACAGGGGGCGTTCACCCCTCCACTTT.